The source of this T cell receptor (beta chain) is a study of metastatic and nonmetastatic thyroid tumors. Study overall: Blood and tumor or nodule tissue repertoires from malignant and benign thyroid patients were compared.

Every patient underwent thyroid surgery untreated. This clone was recorded a few times. Antigen specificity is unknown. In the original analysis: For papillary thyroid cancer, a distant-metastasis classifier was constructed from CDR3 differences observed across clinicopathological groups. TCRdb re-called clones from the PCR reads using MiXCR. V and J calls and clone size were set by TCRdb, not the authors. The table records over 3,500 clones, roughly a third of them present only once. This CDR3 is built from 14 residues. CDR1 and CDR2 (germline): SGHAT, FQNNGV. Trimming shortened V by 2 bases and J by 6 bases, and 13 bases separated the two germline ends. Study-wide findings and caveats: Malignant tumors reportedly showed significantly higher TCR beta diversity than benign nodules in both blood and tumor.

The receptor was derived from a male donor with papillary thyroid cancer or a benign thyroid nodule (not recorded which). Some clones in this sample may be carry-over from other donors' samples. Sequenced input: adjacent normal tissue. The chain couples TRBV11-2 to TRBJ1-1, with D possibly TRBD1 on 6 matching bases. In DNA, the CDR3 is TGTGCCAGCAGCTTAATCCTGGGGGCAGCTGAAGCTTTCTTT. Amino acids: CASSLILGAAEAFF.